These 21 T cell receptor beta chains were sequenced from one sample in a study of T cells in Graves' hyperthyroidism and ophthalmopathy. RNA transcripts served as the template for amplifying TCR beta CDR3 regions. Primed by the HTBI set, a first-round RT-PCR was run on the TCR CDR3. MiXCR, run by TCRdb on the multiplex PCR reads, gives a single entry per CDR3 protein. The sample yields more than 300,000 distinct CDR3 sequences, over 11% seen once. Sample: blood. These receptors all stem from a woman aged 55-70 years with Graves' hyperthyroidism.

This clonotype was found many times. V usage is TRBV29-1 and J usage is TRBJ1-2, with D perhaps matching TRBD1 (5 bases). Germline V gives CDR1 SQVTM, CDR2 ANQGSEA. CDR3 length: 13 residues. V lost 4 bases and J lost 6, with 15 bases in between. The CDR3 sequence: CSVVEAGLDGYTF. Here the CDR3 DNA reads TGCAGCGTTGTCGAGGCGGGACTTGATGGCTACACCTTC.

This clonotype was counted ten times or more. The chain is built from TRBV5-4 and TRBJ2-7; perhaps TRBD1 as D (6 bases). The CDR3 length is 14 residues. Trimming shortened V by 4 bases and J by 3 bases, and 14 bases separated the two germline ends. The V gene's germline CDR1 is SGHNT and CDR2 YYREEE (reference sequence). The CDR3 nucleotides are TGTGCCAGCAGCCACGGACAGCGTGACTACGAGCAGTACTTC. This codes for CASSHGQRDYEQYF.

Many counts were recorded for this clonotype. The J gene is TRBJ1-1, the V gene TRBV19; no clear D. Germline V gene data show CDR1 as LNHDA and CDR2 as SQIVND (reference sequence). V gave up 8 bases and J gave up 1 base, with 11 bases separating them. The CDR3 totals 13 residues. The CDR3 region has the DNA TGTGCCAGTCTATACAGACCGAACACTGAAGCTTTCTTT. Protein product: CASLYRPNTEAFF.

The chain is built from TRBV12-5 and TRBJ1-2, with D possibly being TRBD1 (5 bases). This CDR3 has 13 amino acids. The V end was cut by 5 bases, the J end by 5 bases, with 12 bases between. The germline V gene encodes CDR1 LGHNT and CDR2 FRNRAP. The CDR3: CASGRDGNYGYTF. The DNA of the CDR3 is TGTGCTAGTGGTCGGGACGGCAATTATGGCTACACCTTC.

Concerning this clonotype itself: A much larger clone is a single base away; this may be a read error. This rearrangement joins TRBV18 to TRBJ1-1; no clear D gene. CDR1 and CDR2 (germline): KGHSH, LQKENI. This CDR3 spans 14 amino acids. V was shortened by 0 bases and J by 8 bases, with 13 bases between the two germline ends. The CDR3: CASSPPIPGPEAFF. The CDR3 DNA reads as TGTGCCAGCTCACCACCCATTCCTGGCCCCGAAGCTTTCTTT.

This clonotype was seen many times. One junction end does not reproduce the germline sequence, and a read error may be involved. The chain has TRBV6-1 and TRBJ1-2; D unresolved. CDR1 is MNHNS and CDR2 is SASEGT in the germline V gene. CDR3 size: 10 residues. CDR3 sequence: CASSDYGYTF. CDR3 bases: TGTGCCAGCAGTGACTACGGCTACACCTTC.

The chain uses TRBV12-3 or TRBV12-4 and TRBJ2-2; TRBD2 matches at 8 bases. The CDR3 is 16 residues long. The junction had 11 bases not matched to a gene; V was cut back by 6 bases and J by 5 bases. In DNA, the CDR3 is TGTGCCAGCAGACGAGGGACTAGTGACCGGACCGGGGAGCTGTTTTTT. This sequence encodes CASRRGTSDRTGELFF.

The table lists this clonotype with many counts. This chain connects TRBV5-6 to TRBJ1-4; the match to TRBD1 covers 8 bases. The CDR3 sequence is 15 residues long. V trimming: 4 bases; J trimming: 8 bases; junction bases outside the gene matches: 10. Germline values: CDR1 SGHDT, CDR2 YYEEEE. Written as DNA, the CDR3 is TGTGCCAGCAGCCCGTTAACAGGGGGTCGCGAAAAACTGTTTTTT. Translation: CASSPLTGGREKLFF.

In this sample, this clonotype turned up a few times. The chain is built from TRBV24-1 and TRBJ2-3; D is uncertain. Germline V gene data show CDR1 as KGHDR and CDR2 as SFDVKD. The CDR3 has 12 amino acids. Trimming cost V 5 bases and J 4 bases, with 6 bases left between them. The CDR3 DNA sequence: TGTGCCACCAGTGGACCATCAGATACGCAGTATTTT. It encodes CATSGPSDTQYF.

This clonotype has more than one count but fewer than ten. This rearrangement joins TRBV19 to TRBJ2-1; D remains ambiguous. V lost 7 bases and J 2 bases, leaving 9 bases between the germline ends. Germline V CDR1 and CDR2: LNHDA, SQIVND (reference sequence). CDR3 length equals 13 residues. CDR3 amino acids: CASTSVTYNEQFF. The CDR3 nucleotides read TGTGCCAGTACCAGCGTAACCTACAATGAGCAGTTCTTC.

The chain has TRBV5-4 and TRBJ2-2; 12 positions match TRBD1. V trimming: 6 bases; J trimming: 5 bases; junction bases outside the gene matches: 20. CDR3 size: 20 residues. Germline V gene sequence: CDR1 SGHNT, CDR2 YYREEE (reference sequence). Here the CDR3 DNA reads TGTGCCAGCACCCTGGGACAGGGGGCTTTAGCGGGAATGAGGACCGGGGAGCTGTTTTTT. Protein product: CASTLGQGALAGMRTGELFF.

This clonotype occurred many times. The genes are TRBV2 and TRBJ2-3; the D call may be TRBD1 or TRBD2 (5 bases each). Trimming left V 6 bases short and J 2 bases short, with 9 bases between. The length of the CDR3 is 13 residues. The germline CDR1 and CDR2 sequences are SNHLY and FYNNEI. CDR3 DNA: TGTGCCAGCAGCGAGGGGCTCACAGATACGCAGTATTTT. Translation gives CASSEGLTDTQYF.

The chain has TRBV24-1 and TRBJ2-7; D is possibly TRBD1 (7 bases). Germline values: CDR1 KGHDR, CDR2 SFDVKD. The ends were cut back, 0 bases at V and 3 bases at J, with 17 bases in the middle. CDR3 length: 17 amino acids. The CDR3 spells CATSDLHGQGGIYEQYF. The CDR3 bases are TGTGCCACCAGTGATTTGCATGGGCAGGGGGGCATCTACGAGCAGTACTTC.

The chain links TRBV28 to TRBJ2-3; 8 positions agree with TRBD2. The V gene's germline CDR1 is MDHEN and CDR2 SYDVKM. V was clipped by 5 bases and J by 2 bases; unmatched bases: 12. The CDR3 extends over 17 amino acids. Here the CDR3 reads CASSSPSGWGSTDTQYF. The CDR3, as DNA: TGTGCCAGCAGTAGTCCTAGCGGGTGGGGGTCCACAGATACGCAGTATTTT.

This clonotype was detected once. Possible read error: a much larger clone is one base away. The rearrangement uses TRBV11-3 and TRBJ1-4, with 7 bases matching TRBD1. The CDR3 covers 15 residues. Germline V CDR1 and CDR2: SGHNT, YENEEA. V dropped 4 bases and J dropped 7; count of bases not matched to a gene: 9. CDR3 in amino acids: CASSYRAGGSEKLFF. The CDR3 DNA reads TGTGCCAGCAGCTATCGGGCAGGGGGTAGTGAAAAACTGTTTTTT.

There are many counts of this clonotype. This chain connects TRBV5-1 to TRBJ1-5; 8 bases agree with TRBD1. The length of the CDR3 is 15 residues. J was trimmed by 3 bases and V by 0 bases; bases with no gene match: 2. Germline CDR1 reads SGHRS; CDR2 reads YFSETQ. CDR3 in amino acids: CASSLGTGPNQPQHF. The CDR3 coding sequence is TGCGCCAGCAGCTTGGGGACAGGGCCCAATCAGCCCCAGCATTTT. Full variable domain (missing parts from reference TRBV5-1 and TRBJ1-5): KAGVTQTPRYLIKTRGQQVTLSCSPISGHRSVSWYQQTPGQGLQFLFEYFSETQRNKGNFPGRFSGRQFSNSRSEMNVSTLELGDSALYLCASSLGTGPNQPQHFGDGTRLSIL.

There are a few counts of this clonotype. The chain employs TRBV11-2 and TRBJ2-1, with D hard to call. This CDR3 contains 16 residues. The V end lost 5 bases, the J end lost 0 bases, and 14 bases lay between the germline ends. Germline V gene sequence: CDR1 SGHAT, CDR2 FQNNGV. The CDR3 region has the DNA TGTGCCAGCAGCCCCCGGGCACCGAGCTCCTACAATGAGCAGTTCTTC. Amino acid sequence: CASSPRAPSSYNEQFF.

V gene TRBV19 combines with J gene TRBJ1-1; TRBD1 might be the D (5 bases). This CDR3 has 16 amino acids. CDR1 LNHDA and CDR2 SQIVND come from the germline V gene (reference sequence). The ends were cut back, 4 bases at V and 1 base at J, with 16 bases in the middle. CDR3: CASSTYSRTTNTEAFF. CDR3 bases: TGTGCCAGTAGTACCTATAGCAGGACAACGAACACTGAAGCTTTCTTT.

Many counts were recorded for this clonotype. J is TRBJ2-2 and V is TRBV10-3; weak D call: TRBD2 (5 bases). Germline-derived CDR1 and CDR2 are ENHRY and SYGVKD. The ends were cut back, 10 bases at V and 3 bases at J, with 15 bases in the middle. The CDR3 loop spans 14 amino acids. The CDR3 reads CATVLAPDTGELFF. In nucleotides, the CDR3 is TGTGCCACGGTCCTAGCACCCGACACCGGGGAGCTGTTTTTT.

V usage is TRBV19 and J usage is TRBJ1-2, with no clear D. The CDR3 loop spans 13 amino acids. Per the germline V gene, CDR1 is LNHDA and CDR2 is SQIVND (reference sequence). V was shortened by 2 bases and J by 6 bases, with 10 bases between the two germline ends. CDR3 sequence (DNA): TGTGCCAGTAGTATACTCGGGGATGATGGCTACACCTTC. It yields the protein CASSILGDDGYTF.

This clonotype has only a few counts. This sequence joins TRBV5-1 and TRBJ2-3; 9 bases map to TRBD1. Germline loops: CDR1 SGHRS, CDR2 YFSETQ. This CDR3 spans 17 amino acids. Trimming at V came to 1 base and at J to 0 bases, leaving 6 bases not matched to a gene. CDR3 bases: TGCGCCAGCAGCTTGATAGGGACAGGGCTAAGCACAGATACGCAGTATTTT. Its protein is CASSLIGTGLSTDTQYF.